The text below deals with one T cell receptor beta chain. What it binds is unknown. This entry comes from a study of T cell responses to AZD1222 COVID-19 vaccine. Points from the study as a whole: No day 14 peak samples; only post-peak repertoires were characterized. The number of AZD1222 recipients seropositive at baseline was only five or six. Spike-specific TCRs gained breadth and depth after people received two AZD1222 doses. Donors were mostly white British, more females; clonal diversity possibly underestimated.

Sequencing used immunoSEQ multiplex PCR; TCRdb keeps in-frame clones, though not all of them. The table has 150,000 or so clones, 70% to 90% seen once. The germline CDR1 and CDR2 sequences are SQVTM and ANQGSEA. The ends were cut back, 6 bases at V and 0 bases at J, with 8 bases in the middle. The CDR3 spans 12 residues. The receptor was derived from an adult in good health. The chain has TRBV29-1 and TRBJ1-1; no definite D call. The sequences come from peripheral blood, collected on day 0 of AZD1222 vaccination. The CDR3 loop reads CSVRPMNTEAFF. The CDR3 DNA reads as TGCAGCGTGAGACCTATGAACACTGAAGCTTTCTTT.